These T cell receptor beta chains were read from a single sample in a study of radiotherapy plus CTLA-4 blockade in lung cancer. Clones were read by immunoSEQ multiplex PCR, and TCRdb kept only the in-frame ones, dropping some. The sample shows around 72,000 clones, roughly 75% of them seen only once. Sample: peripheral blood, taken from a patient treated with radiotherapy plus ipilimumab. The source is a human donor with non-small cell lung cancer who had a complete response to radiotherapy plus ipilimumab. Both conserved end residues are part of each CDR3. Fields, in order: clone size, V gene, J gene, D gene, CDR3 DNA, CDR3 protein. A D gene is named only where the DNA matches it firmly. Clone size is shown for a subset of rows, as once, few, many or a class of expanded clone.

.	TRBV9	TRBJ2-7	.	TGTGCCAGCAGTCGGGGACCGAGCTCCTACGAGCAGTACTTC	CASSRGPSSYEQYF
.	TRBV6-7	TRBJ2-2	.	TGTGCCAGCAGTTCGGCTGAGGGTCCCGGGGAGCTGTTTTTT	CASSSAEGPGELFF
once	TRBV7-8	TRBJ2-7	TRBD2	TGTGCCAGCAGCTTAGTAGCGGGGGGTTCCTACGAGCAGTACTTC	CASSLVAGGSYEQYF
once	TRBV19	TRBJ1-2	.	TGTGCCAGTACCGAGAGATGGCAGGGTGTGGGTGCGGGCTATGGCTACACCTTC	CASTERWQGVGAGYGYTF
.	TRBV5-4	TRBJ1-4	.	TGTGCCAGCAGCTTTGGCCGTCCGGTACAGGTTGGAACTAATGAAAAACTGTTTTTT	CASSFGRPVQVGTNEKLFF
.	TRBV7-9	TRBJ2-1	TRBD2	TGTGCCAGCAGCTTGATAGCGGGGGGCCACCGCTTTCTGGATGAGCAGTTCTTC	CASSLIAGGHRFLDEQFF
.	TRBV5-1	TRBJ2-3	TRBD1	TGCGCCAGCAGCCCGATGTTCCGGACAGGGGGCGCGAGGGATACGCAGTATTTT	CASSPMFRTGGARDTQYF
.	TRBV11-3	TRBJ2-1	TRBD2	TGTGCCAGCAGCTTGGAGTCCCTAGCGGCCTACAATGAGCAGTTCTTC	CASSLESLAAYNEQFF
.	TRBV5-1	TRBJ1-2	.	TGCGCCAGCAGCACAGCCGGGACCCATTCTAACTATGGCTACACCTTC	CASSTAGTHSNYGYTF
few	TRBV7-6	TRBJ2-7	TRBD2	TGTGCCAGCACCTCTTCGGGGGGGTACGAGCAGTACTTC	CASTSSGGYEQYF
.	TRBV5-1	TRBJ1-1	TRBD1	TGCGCCAGCAGCTTGATGGGACAGGAGAGTTCTGAAGCTTTCTTT	CASSLMGQESSEAFF
.	TRBV7-9	TRBJ1-2	TRBD1	TGTGCCAGCAGCACGAGACAGGGCAACTACACCTTC	CASSTRQGNYTF